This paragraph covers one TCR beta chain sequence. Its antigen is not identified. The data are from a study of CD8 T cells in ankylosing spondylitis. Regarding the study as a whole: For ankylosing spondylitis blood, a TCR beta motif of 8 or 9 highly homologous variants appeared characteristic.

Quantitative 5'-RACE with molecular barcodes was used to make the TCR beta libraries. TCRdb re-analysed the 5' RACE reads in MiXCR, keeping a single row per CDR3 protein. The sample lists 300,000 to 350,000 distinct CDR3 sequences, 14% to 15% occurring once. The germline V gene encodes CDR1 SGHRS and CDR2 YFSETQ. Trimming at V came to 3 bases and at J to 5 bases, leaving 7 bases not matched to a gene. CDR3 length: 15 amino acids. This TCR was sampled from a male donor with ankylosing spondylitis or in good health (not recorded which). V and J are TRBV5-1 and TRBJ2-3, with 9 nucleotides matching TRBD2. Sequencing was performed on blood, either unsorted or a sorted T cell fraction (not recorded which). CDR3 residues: CASSSLGLAVDTQYF. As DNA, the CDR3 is TGCGCCAGCAGCTCATTGGGACTAGCTGTAGATACGCAGTATTTT.